The 13 T cell receptor beta chains given below trace back to one sample, sequenced in a study of CD8 T cells in ankylosing spondylitis (dated by TCRdb to the late 2010s). Library creation used 5' RACE. The sequencer was an Illumina HiSeq 2500. TCRdb handled the public reads itself, with Q25 trimming in fastp and clone calling in MiXCR, and kept productive beta chains. Rows are combined by CDR3 protein, so each entry shows the most common genes and DNA. A total of about 240,000 distinct CDR3 sequences appear in this sample, 8.6% of them only once. The top ten clones comprise about 6.8% of the sample. The sequenced material came from blood, either unsorted or a sorted T cell fraction (not recorded which). The receptor source for this set is a male donor with ankylosing spondylitis or in good health (not recorded which).

A remark on this clonotype: Just one base apart from a much larger clone, this may be a read error. The rearrangement links TRBV9 to TRBJ2-5; unclear D gene. The CDR3 has 18 amino acids. Trimming left V 7 bases short and J 1 base short, with 26 bases between. Germline CDR1 is SGDLS and CDR2 is YYNGEE. The CDR3 sequence: CASGDGPLMRLGQETQYF. For the CDR3, the DNA is TGTGCCAGCGGCGACGGCCCTTTAATGCGGTTGGGCCAAGAGACCCAGTACTTC.

This clonotype was counted at least ten times. This rearrangement joins TRBV7-6 to TRBJ1-1; D might be TRBD1 (6 bases). The CDR3 extends over 14 amino acids. Trimming stripped 5 bases from V and 10 bases from J, with 20 bases between. Per the germline V gene, CDR1 is SGHVS and CDR2 is FNYEAQ. CDR3 sequence (DNA): TGTGCCAGCAGCCCGAGCGGGGGGGCTGGAGGAGCTTTCTTT. Protein product: CASSPSGGAGGAFF.

This clonotype was seen repeatedly, ten times or more. The chain recombines TRBV10-3 with TRBJ1-5; TRBD1 might be the D (5 bases). The CDR3 covers 15 residues. The germline CDR1 and CDR2 sequences are ENHRY and SYGVKD. Trimming removed 6 bases from V and 4 bases from J, with 16 bases in between. The CDR3 loop is CAIRPGLESNQPQHF. CDR3 nucleotide sequence: TGTGCCATCAGGCCGGGACTAGAGTCGAATCAGCCCCAGCATTTT.

This clonotype has a count of ten or more. The DNA of the CDR3 is TGTGCCAGCAAAATTGGTGGGAGTGTGGCCGGGGAGCTGTTTTTT. It codes for CASKIGGSVAGELFF. The rearrangement joins TRBV27 to TRBJ2-2; D may be TRBD2 (5 bases). The CDR3 loop spans 15 amino acids. The germline gives CDR1 MNHEY, CDR2 SMNVEV (reference sequence). Trimming removed 7 bases from V and 6 bases from J, with 18 bases in between.

This clonotype appeared many times. The chain couples TRBV9 to TRBJ2-1; D might be TRBD1 (6 bases). The CDR3 contains 15 residues. Germline V lookup: CDR1 SGDLS, CDR2 YYNGEE. V lost 0 bases to trimming and J lost 3 bases, with 10 bases between them. CDR3: CASSVAGGGYNEQFF. The CDR3 DNA is TGTGCCAGCAGCGTAGCTGGGGGCGGCTACAATGAGCAGTTCTTC.

This clonotype was seen at least ten times. The rearrangement uses TRBV20-1 and TRBJ1-4, with 9 bases that match TRBD1. The CDR3 has 12 amino acids. Germline CDR1 and CDR2: DFQATT and SNEGSKA (reference sequence). DNA for the CDR3: TGCAGCCCGGGACAGGGAGGCGAAAAACTGTTTTTT. As protein: CSPGQGGEKLFF.

This clonotype was recorded a few times. This chain links TRBV7-2 with TRBJ1-6, with TRBD1 identical over 9 bases. The CDR3 has 16 amino acids. The V and J ends lost 4 bases and 6 bases, in that order; junction bases with no gene match: 7. Germline V gene lookup returns CDR1 SGHTA and CDR2 FQGNSA. For the CDR3, the DNA is TGTGCCAGCAGCTCCCGGCGGGACAGGGCTAATTCACCCCTCCACTTT. Residues: CASSSRRDRANSPLHF.

This clonotype was detected many times. The V gene is TRBV12-3 or TRBV12-4, the J gene TRBJ2-5, with 7 bases identical to TRBD1. The CDR3 spans 11 residues. V lost 6 bases, J lost 5 bases, and 0 bases stayed unmatched. The CDR3 DNA reads as TGTGCCAGCAGCAGGGGGGAGACCCAGTACTTC. Translation gives CASSRGETQYF.

This clonotype was seen ten or more times. The rearrangement joins TRBV7-8 to TRBJ2-7; D gene unclear. The CDR3 spans 14 residues. Germline lookup yields CDR1 SGHVS and CDR2 FQNEAQ. V was clipped by 4 bases and J by 0 bases, with 10 bases between them. The CDR3 is CASSSGRSSYEQYF. The CDR3 bases are TGTGCCAGCAGCTCTGGAAGAAGCTCCTACGAGCAGTACTTC.

V is TRBV7-2 and J is TRBJ2-7; possible D gene TRBD2, 7 bases. The CDR3 length is 13 residues. Germline V lookup: CDR1 SGHTA, CDR2 FQGNSA. V was trimmed by 1 base and J by 6 bases, leaving 10 bases between them. DNA of the CDR3: TGTGCCAGCAGCTTAGTAGGGGGGGGCGAGCAGTACTTC. Its translation: CASSLVGGGEQYF.

This clonotype was seen a handful of times. The gene calls are TRBV7-9 and TRBJ2-3; no clear D. The CDR3 has 14 amino acids. V lost 7 bases to trimming and J lost 0 bases, with 11 bases between them. Germline assignment: CDR1 SEHNR and CDR2 FQNEAQ (reference sequence). Written as DNA, the CDR3 is TGTGCCAGCACCGGAGATTCTAGCACAGATACGCAGTATTTT. Translated: CASTGDSSTDTQYF.

In regard to this clonotype: A much larger clone lies a single base off, so this may be a read error. V is TRBV4-1 and J is TRBJ1-2, with TRBD1 matching over 7 bases. The germline V gene has CDR1 MGHRA and CDR2 YSYEKL. This CDR3 contains 13 residues. In DNA, the CDR3 is TGCGCCAGCGGAATCGGGACAGACTATGGCTACTCCTTC. This codes for CASGIGTDYGYSF.

This clonotype was observed at least ten times. The rearrangement links TRBV5-1 to TRBJ2-1, with TRBD2 identical over 11 bases. CDR3 size: 17 residues. Germline CDR1 is SGHRS and CDR2 is YFSETQ. V was clipped by 0 bases and J by 3 bases; unmatched bases: 5. DNA of the CDR3: TGCGCCAGCAGCTTGGTGGGGGGGACTAGCGGCTACAATGAGCAGTTCTTC. It encodes CASSLVGGTSGYNEQFF.